This record covers a single T cell receptor beta chain. No antigen is known for it. Libraries were prepared by immunoSEQ multiplex PCR; TCRdb keeps only in-frame clonotypes and omits some of them. The data show more than 300,000 clones, 86% seen once. This record comes from a study of Ad26.COV2.S vaccination and SARS-CoV-2 variants. Background on the study: Ad26.COV2.S given intramuscularly, once or twice 56 days apart. Study-wide findings and caveats: Substantial breadth in spike-specific CD8+ and CD4+ T cell responses was reportedly seen after vaccination.

CDR1 is SGHDT and CDR2 is YYEEEE in the germline V gene. The V gene lost 1 base and the J gene lost 8 bases, with 12 bases spanning the gap. The CDR3 runs 13 residues. The treatment here: some 20 received Ad26.COV2.S at low or high dose, single or two shots; 5 received placebo; per-sample allocation not given. The study sampled participants on day 63 after the first vaccine or placebo injection. Recruitment in Boston yielded a donor of adult age, 18-55 years. The receptor was isolated from a person aged 18-60 years who received the Ad26.COV2.S COVID-19 vaccine or a placebo. The chain combines TRBV5-6 with TRBJ1-2; D possibly corresponds to TRBD1 (6 bases). Sample: peripheral blood, taken in a trial of Ad26.COV2.S vaccine versus placebo. The chain's CDR3 is CASSLTGLRGYTF. For the CDR3, the DNA is TGTGCCAGCAGCTTGACAGGGCTAAGGGGCTACACCTTC. The complete variable domain, with remaining parts taken from reference TRBV5-6 and TRBJ1-2, reads DAGVTQSPTHLIKTRGQQVTLRCSPKSGHDTVSWYQQALGQGPQFIFQYYEEEERQRGNFPDRFSGHQFPNYSSELNVNALLLGDSALYLCASSLTGLRGYTFGSGTRLTVV.